The clone carrying this T cell receptor beta chain was seen a handful of times. This entry is derived from a study of blood T cell repertoires in COVID-19. On the study more broadly: Collection of acute and convalescent COVID-19 samples took place in the United States, Italy and Spain. Sample material is recorded as cDNA or gDNA derived from T cells, B-cell-depleted T cells, or PBMCs.

V was trimmed by 4 bases and J by 1 base, leaving 20 bases between them. This CDR3 spans 17 amino acids. Germline V gene data show CDR1 as SGHNT and CDR2 as YYREEE (reference sequence). Under the authors' procedure: Cell counts per sample came from amplifying reference gene primers. Clones were read by immunoSEQ multiplex PCR, and TCRdb kept only the in-frame ones, dropping some. The V and J calls and clone size were taken over from that table, and D and trimming were inferred from the DNA. The sample lists over 85,000 clones, 80% to 90% occurring once. The specimen sequenced was peripheral blood. The clonotype comes from a woman of 80 years or more with acute or convalescent COVID-19. V is TRBV5-4 and J is TRBJ1-1, with D uncertain. CDR3 region: CASSRRVSPAGNTEAFF. DNA of the CDR3: TGTGCCAGCAGCCGCCGTGTTTCCCCGGCGGGGAACACTGAAGCTTTCTTT. Complete variable domain (other parts from reference TRBV5-4 and TRBJ1-1): ETGVTQSPTHLIKTRGQQVTLRCSSQSGHNTVSWYQQALGQGPQFIFQYYREEENGRGNFPPRFSGLQFPNYSSELNVNALELDDSALYLCASSRRVSPAGNTEAFFGQGTRLTVV.